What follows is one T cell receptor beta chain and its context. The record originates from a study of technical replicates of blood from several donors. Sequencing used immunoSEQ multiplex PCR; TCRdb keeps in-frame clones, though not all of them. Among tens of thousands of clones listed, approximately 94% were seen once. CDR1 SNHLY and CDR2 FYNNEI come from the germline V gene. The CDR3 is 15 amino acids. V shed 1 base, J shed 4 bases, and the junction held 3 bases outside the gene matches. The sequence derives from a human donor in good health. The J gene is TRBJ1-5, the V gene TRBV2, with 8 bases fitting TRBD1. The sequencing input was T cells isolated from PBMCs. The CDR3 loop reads CASSEEWTGNQPQHF. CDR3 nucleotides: TGTGCCAGCAGTGAAGAGTGGACAGGGAATCAGCCCCAGCATTTT. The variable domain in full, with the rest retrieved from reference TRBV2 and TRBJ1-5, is EPEVTQTPSHQVTQMGQEVILRCVPISNHLYFYWYRQILGQKVEFLVSFYNNEISEKSEIFDDQFSVERPDGSNFTLKIRSTKLEDSAMYFCASSEEWTGNQPQHFGDGTRLSIL.